The rows below give T cell receptor beta chains drawn from one sample of a study of T cells of healthy individuals. TCRdb used MiXCR to reprocess the 5' RACE reads, holding one entry per CDR3 protein. The sample contains about 63,000 distinct CDR3 sequences, around 15% of which appear only once. Source of these receptors: a human donor in good health. Each CDR3 is given with its conserved first and last residue. A D gene is named only where the DNA matches it firmly. Only part of the rows carry a size: once, few, many, or a class if the clone is expanded.

V	D	size	J	CDR3	DNA
TRBV28	-	-	TRBJ2-7	CASSLGLYEQYF	TGTGCCAGCAGTTTGGGCCTCTACGAGCAGTACTTC
TRBV11-2	-	-	TRBJ1-6	CVSSSIMRGFSPLHF	TGTGTCAGCAGCTCCATTATGCGAGGGTTTTCACCCCTCCACTTT
TRBV7-8	TRBD1	few	TRBJ1-5	CASSLAGQGARRHF	TGTGCCAGCAGCTTAGCGGGACAGGGGGCGCGTCGGCATTTT
TRBV27	-	-	TRBJ2-3	CASSLGARAVDTQYF	TGTGCCAGCAGTTTAGGGGCCAGGGCGGTAGATACGCAGTATTTT
TRBV28	TRBD1	-	TRBJ2-7	CASSLPDRAYEQYF	TGTGCCAGCAGTTTGCCCGACAGGGCCTACGAGCAGTACTTC
TRBV28	-	few	TRBJ1-1	CASSHPGRVLATEAFF	TGTGCCAGCAGTCACCCGGGCCGAGTCCTAGCCACTGAAGCTTTCTTT
TRBV5-1	TRBD1	-	TRBJ1-2	CASSLEGTGVRGYTF	TGCGCCAGCAGCTTGGAAGGGACAGGGGTGAGAGGCTACACCTTC
TRBV5-1	TRBD1	many	TRBJ2-7	CASSFTGGHEQYF	TGCGCCAGCAGCTTCACAGGGGGCCACGAGCAGTACTTC
TRBV7-2	-	-	TRBJ2-1	CASGSTFYNEQFF	TGTGCCAGCGGGAGTACCTTCTACAATGAGCAGTTCTTC
TRBV7-2	TRBD2	-	TRBJ2-5	CASSLAWRSGGQETQYF	TGTGCCAGCAGCTTAGCGTGGAGAAGCGGGGGACAAGAGACCCAGTACTTC
TRBV6-1	TRBD1	-	TRBJ2-1	CASSSGGSEQFF	TGTGCCAGCAGTTCAGGGGGCAGTGAGCAGTTCTTC
TRBV7-2	TRBD1	-	TRBJ2-1	CASSSTGNNEQFF	TGTGCCAGCAGCTCGACAGGGAACAATGAGCAGTTCTTC
TRBV7-9	-	-	TRBJ2-1	CASSFLRVGVNEQFF	TGTGCCAGCAGCTTTCTCAGGGTTGGCGTAAATGAGCAGTTCTTC
TRBV3-1	-	-	TRBJ1-5	CASSFRGQPQHF	TGTGCCAGCAGCTTCAGGGGTCAGCCCCAGCATTTT
TRBV7-3	-	-	TRBJ2-7	CASSPMELEQYF	TGTGCCAGCAGCCCCATGGAACTCGAGCAGTACTTC
TRBV12-5	TRBD1	-	TRBJ2-1	CASGRQGHNEQFF	TGTGCTAGTGGCCGACAGGGCCACAATGAGCAGTTCTTC
TRBV6-5	-	few	TRBJ1-1	CASSYLGGTEAFF	TGTGCCAGCAGTTACTTAGGGGGGACTGAAGCTTTCTTT
TRBV20-1	-	few	TRBJ1-1	CSARVPRDGVNTEAFF	TGCAGTGCTAGAGTGCCCCGGGACGGCGTGAACACTGAAGCTTTCTTT
TRBV7-2	TRBD2	many	TRBJ2-3	CASSPGLGFTDTQYF	TGTGCCAGCAGCCCCGGACTAGGGTTCACAGATACGCAGTATTTT
TRBV6-2/TRBV6-3	-	many	TRBJ2-7	CASRLQGQEGEQYF	TGTGCCAGCAGGCTGCAGGGCCAGGAGGGCGAGCAGTACTTC
TRBV7-9	-	many	TRBJ2-7	CASSGGADEQYF	TGTGCCAGCAGCGGGGGGGCAGATGAGCAGTACTTC
TRBV6-6	TRBD2	many	TRBJ2-3	CASSSGGGTDTQYF	TGTGCCAGCAGTAGCGGGGGAGGCACAGATACGCAGTATTTT
TRBV11-2	TRBD2	-	TRBJ2-1	CASSLGLAGANEQFF	TGTGCCAGCAGCCTCGGACTAGCGGGAGCCAATGAGCAGTTCTTC
TRBV12-3/TRBV12-4	TRBD1	-	TRBJ2-7	CASSLRAGGYEQYF	TGTGCCAGCAGTTTACGCGCAGGGGGCTACGAGCAGTACTTC
TRBV9	-	-	TRBJ2-3	CASSSDPARRGMQYF	TGTGCCAGCAGCTCAGACCCCGCTAGGCGGGGTATGCAGTATTTT
TRBV2	-	few	TRBJ1-2	CASSDRTAYGYTF	TGTGCCAGCAGTGATAGGACTGCTTATGGCTACACCTTC
TRBV27	TRBD2	many	TRBJ2-7	CASSRAGGPGEQYF	TGTGCCAGCAGTCGGGCGGGGGGGCCAGGAGAGCAGTACTTC
TRBV4-1	-	many	TRBJ1-5	CASSQDLGAALNQPQHF	TGCGCCAGCAGCCAAGATTTGGGGGCTGCTCTCAATCAGCCCCAGCATTTT
TRBV4-2	TRBD2	-	TRBJ2-2	CASSQDPLAGGLNTGELFF	TGTGCCAGCAGCCAAGACCCTTTAGCGGGGGGGTTGAACACCGGGGAGCTGTTTTTT
TRBV5-1	TRBD1	-	TRBJ2-7	CASRLVPGTGTVGEQYF	TGCGCCAGCCGCCTAGTCCCCGGGACAGGGACGGTGGGCGAGCAGTACTTC
TRBV5-1	TRBD1	-	TRBJ2-3	CASSSGQGITDTQYF	TGCGCCAGCAGCTCAGGACAGGGGATCACAGATACGCAGTATTTT
TRBV14	-	-	TRBJ1-1	CASSQRSNTEAFF	TGTGCCAGCAGCCAGCGATCGAACACTGAAGCTTTCTTT
TRBV19	TRBD1	-	TRBJ1-5	CASSGDRAAQPQHF	TGTGCCAGTAGTGGGGACAGGGCGGCTCAGCCCCAGCATTTT
TRBV19	TRBD2	-	TRBJ2-6	CASRGRSGRGSGANVLTF	TGTGCCAGTCGGGGGCGTAGCGGGAGAGGCTCTGGGGCCAACGTCCTGACTTTC
TRBV27	-	few	TRBJ1-1	CASSPYGQNTEAFF	TGTGCCAGCAGTCCATACGGACAGAACACTGAAGCTTTCTTT
TRBV18	-	few	TRBJ2-1	CASSPTESSYNEQFF	TGTGCCAGCTCACCGACGGAGAGCTCCTACAATGAGCAGTTCTTC
TRBV28	-	medium-sized	TRBJ1-5	CASSFGGSGGARQPQHF	TGTGCCAGCAGTTTCGGGGGTTCCGGGGGCGCGAGACAGCCCCAGCATTTT
TRBV4-2	TRBD2	-	TRBJ2-4	CASSQDPGGQTKNIQYF	TGTGCCAGCAGCCAAGATCCGGGGGGGCAAACCAAAAACATTCAGTACTTC
TRBV10-3	TRBD2	-	TRBJ2-1	CAISESRGTSGSLIGNEQFF	TGTGCCATCAGTGAGTCGAGAGGGACTAGCGGGAGTCTTATCGGAAATGAGCAGTTCTTC
TRBV6-2/TRBV6-3	-	-	TRBJ2-1	CATRGVNEQFF	TGTGCCACCAGGGGGGTCAATGAGCAGTTCTTC
TRBV2	-	-	TRBJ2-5	CASRPRTAQETQYF	TGTGCCAGCAGGCCTCGGACAGCCCAAGAGACCCAGTACTTC
TRBV5-4	TRBD1	few	TRBJ2-7	CASSWRDRVGEQYF	TGTGCCAGCAGCTGGAGGGACAGGGTCGGCGAGCAGTACTTC